Following are 22 T cell receptor beta chains from one sample sequenced in a study of blood T cell repertoires in COVID-19. The table came from immunoSEQ multiplex PCR; TCRdb's copy has only in-frame clones and leaves some out. The table includes 230,000 or so clones, about 88% detected once. Sequencing input: PBMCs or T cells enriched from blood (not recorded which). Receptor source: a woman between 50 and 59 years old who had been exposed to COVID-19.

Concerning this clone itself: A much bigger clone sits one base away, suggesting this may be a read error. This chain uses TRBV7-9 with TRBJ1-1, with D possibly matching TRBD1 (6 bases). The V gene's germline CDR1 is SEHNR and CDR2 FQNEAQ (reference sequence). This CDR3 comprises 13 residues. The V end was cut by 6 bases, the J end by 1 base, with 9 bases between. CDR3 protein: CASSPTGNTEAFF. CDR3 DNA: TGTGCCAGCAGTCCGACAGGGAACACTGAAGCTTTCTTT.

The V and J genes are TRBV6-5 and TRBJ2-7; 7 nucleotides match TRBD1. Looked up from germline, CDR1 is MNHEY and CDR2 is SVGAGI. This CDR3 is built from 13 residues. With V trimmed by 5 bases and J by 3 bases, 4 bases remained unmatched. CDR3: CASSRGGNYEQYF. The CDR3 region has the DNA TGTGCCAGCAGTCGAGGGGGCAACTACGAGCAGTACTTC.

The V and J genes are TRBV25-1 and TRBJ2-7; weak D call: TRBD1 (5 bases). Germline V CDR1 and CDR2: MGHDK, SYGVNS. Trimming removed 3 bases from V and 7 bases from J, with 22 bases in between. This CDR3 region has 16 residues. CDR3 nucleotide sequence: TGTGCCAGCAGTGATCCCCGACGACAGTCCGTGGGGGAGCAGTACTTC. It translates to CASSDPRRQSVGEQYF.

The rearrangement uses TRBV19 and TRBJ1-5; tentatively, D is TRBD1 (5 bases). Germline V lookup: CDR1 LNHDA, CDR2 SQIVND (reference sequence). The CDR3 extends over 14 amino acids. V gave up 7 bases and J gave up 2 bases, with 12 bases separating them. The CDR3 protein is CASKEGRGNQPQHF. The CDR3 coding sequence is TGTGCCAGTAAGGAGGGACGGGGCAATCAGCCCCAGCATTTT.

This clone occurred a few times. The chain couples TRBV28 to TRBJ1-1, with TRBD1 matching 7 bases. Germline V gene lookup returns CDR1 MDHEN and CDR2 SYDVKM. This CDR3 spans 16 amino acids. Losses at the gene ends were 5 bases for V and 1 base for J; bases not matched to a gene: 10. The CDR3 reads CASSPSTGASNTEAFF. CDR3 in DNA: TGTGCCAGCAGTCCCTCAACAGGGGCCTCGAACACTGAAGCTTTCTTT.

This sequence joins TRBV18 and TRBJ1-2; D is unclear. Trimming cost V 3 bases and J 8 bases, with 13 bases left between them. The germline gives CDR1 KGHSH, CDR2 LQKENI. There are 13 residues in the CDR3. As DNA, the CDR3 is TGTGCCAGCTCACCGGGAGCACCGGGAGGCTACACCTTC. Translating gives CASSPGAPGGYTF.

J is TRBJ1-6 and V is TRBV12-5, with 7 bases identical to TRBD1. The V segment lost 4 bases and the J segment 6 bases; nucleotides outside the gene matches: 9. The CDR3 extends over 16 amino acids. The germline V gene encodes CDR1 LGHNT and CDR2 FRNRAP. This CDR3 reads CASGSSPGQPNSPLHF. The CDR3 nucleotides are TGTGCTAGTGGTTCTTCCCCGGGACAGCCTAATTCACCCCTCCACTTT.

V gene TRBV28 combines with J gene TRBJ2-5; 7 bases line up with TRBD1. V was clipped by 7 bases and J by 4 bases; unmatched bases: 6. This CDR3 spans 13 amino acids. The germline V gene encodes CDR1 MDHEN and CDR2 SYDVKM. CDR3 DNA sequence: TGTGCCAGCACCAGGACAGGAGGAGAGACCCAGTACTTC. It yields the protein CASTRTGGETQYF. The full variable domain, rest sourced from reference TRBV28 and TRBJ2-5, is DVKVTQSSRYLVKRTGEKVFLECVQDMDHENMFWYRQDPGLGLRLIYFSYDVKMKEKGDIPEGYSVSREKKERFSLILESASTNQTSMYLCASTRTGGETQYFGPGTRLLVL.

This rearrangement joins TRBV28 to TRBJ1-2, with 9 bases that match TRBD1. The germline gives CDR1 MDHEN, CDR2 SYDVKM. CDR3 length: 16 residues. CDR3 in amino acids: CGIHRDRDGGKNGYTF. The DNA for the CDR3 is TGTGGGATACACCGGGACAGGGATGGGGGTAAAAATGGCTACACCTTC.

V gene TRBV5-5 combines with J gene TRBJ2-1, with a possible D match to TRBD2 (6 bases). Trimming removed 2 bases from V and 12 bases from J, with 12 bases in between. In germline, CDR1 is SGHKS, CDR2 YYEKEE (reference sequence). This CDR3 has 12 amino acids. CDR3 region: CASSFGPGGQFF. DNA for the CDR3: TGTGCCAGCAGCTTTGGCCCCGGGGGGCAGTTCTTC.

This chain uses TRBV28 with TRBJ2-1; D unresolved. The germline CDR1 and CDR2 sequences are MDHEN and SYDVKM. The CDR3 length is 13 residues. The V and J ends lost 8 bases and 0 bases respectively, with 8 bases between them. The CDR3 loop reads CASRQDSYNEQFF. The CDR3 nucleotides are TGTGCCAGCCGCCAGGACTCCTACAATGAGCAGTTCTTC.

The J gene is TRBJ1-2, the V gene TRBV4-2; 9 bases are a match to TRBD1. The CDR3 length is 17 residues. CDR1 LGHNA and CDR2 YNFKEQ come from the germline V gene. The V segment lost 3 bases and the J segment 8 bases; nucleotides outside the gene matches: 16. Here the CDR3 reads CASSHTGRGQGTRGYTF. CDR3 bases: TGTGCCAGCAGCCACACCGGAAGGGGACAGGGAACTCGAGGCTACACCTTC.

This clone has more than one count but fewer than ten. Written as DNA, the CDR3 is TGTGCCAGTAGTCGTACAGGGACCCTTAGTGAAAAACTGTTTTTT. Protein: CASSRTGTLSEKLFF. This chain joins TRBV19 and TRBJ1-4, with a possible D match to TRBD1 (6 bases). V was shortened by 5 bases and J by 7 bases, with 17 bases between the two germline ends. The CDR3 sequence is 15 residues long. Germline V lookup: CDR1 LNHDA, CDR2 SQIVND (reference sequence).

A single count supports this clone. The V call is TRBV10-2, the J call TRBJ2-6; perhaps TRBD2 as D (5 bases). CDR3 length: 16 amino acids. Between the trimmed V and J ends, which lost 0 bases and 2 bases, there was a span of 8 bases. Germline-derived CDR1 and CDR2 are WSHSY and SAAADI. The CDR3: CASSESGVAGANVLTF. The CDR3 DNA reads as TGCGCCAGCAGTGAGTCGGGAGTCGCTGGGGCCAACGTCCTGACTTTC.

V and J are TRBV10-1 and TRBJ2-7; TRBD1 aligns across 9 bases. With 3 bases clipped from V and 4 bases from J, the junction kept 4 bases outside the gene matches. CDR3 length: 14 amino acids. In germline, CDR1 is WNHNN, CDR2 SYGVQD (reference sequence). CDR3 residues: CASSDGTGMYEQYF. Here the CDR3 DNA reads TGCGCCAGCAGTGACGGGACAGGGATGTACGAGCAGTACTTC.

The chain combines TRBV27 with TRBJ1-6, with a weak D call TRBD1 (6 bases). Deletions cut 4 bases from V and 9 bases from J, with 13 bases between. Per germline, CDR1 MNHEY and CDR2 SMNVEV (reference sequence). CDR3 size: 14 residues. In DNA, the CDR3 is TGTGCCAGCAGTTCTGACAGGAACCTTTCACCCCTCCACTTT. It codes for CASSSDRNLSPLHF.

CDR3 in amino acids: CASSPGQGRSYGYTF. In nucleotides, the CDR3 is TGTGCCAGCAGCCCCGGACAGGGAAGGTCGTATGGCTACACCTTC. The rearrangement joins TRBV2 to TRBJ1-2, with 8 bases lining up with TRBD1. Germline V gene sequence: CDR1 SNHLY, CDR2 FYNNEI. The CDR3 length is 15 residues. The junction had 11 bases not matched to a gene; V was cut back by 6 bases and J by 5 bases.

The V call is TRBV19, the J call TRBJ1-1; tentative D call: TRBD1 (6 bases). The V end lost 11 bases, the J end lost 0 bases, and 10 bases lay between the germline ends. CDR3 size: 12 residues. Germline CDR1 reads LNHDA; CDR2 reads SQIVND (reference sequence). Written as DNA, the CDR3 is TGTGCCGTTACAGGGATGAACACTGAAGCTTTCTTT. It is translated as CAVTGMNTEAFF. Filled out from reference TRBV19 and TRBJ1-1, the complete variable domain reads DGGITQSPKYLFRKEGQNVTLSCEQNLNHDAMYWYRQDPGQGLRLIYYSQIVNDFQKGDIAEGYSVSREKKESFPLTVTSAQKNPTAFYLCAVTGMNTEAFFGQGTRLTVV.

The genes are TRBV7-9 and TRBJ2-1; D is unclear. The V and J ends lost 0 bases and 7 bases respectively, with 7 bases between them. Germline CDR1 is SEHNR and CDR2 is FQNEAQ (reference sequence). The CDR3 covers 13 residues. CDR3 sequence (DNA): TGTGCCAGCAGCTTAGCTTCCGGTAATGAGCAGTTCTTC. This translates into CASSLASGNEQFF.

The chain combines TRBV5-5 with TRBJ2-3; D may be TRBD1 (6 bases). Germline V gene lookup returns CDR1 SGHKS and CDR2 YYEKEE (reference sequence). The CDR3 sequence is 14 residues long. Deletions cut 2 bases from V and 2 bases from J, with 9 bases between. CDR3 nucleotide sequence: TGTGCCAGCAGCTTTCAGGGGCACACAGATACGCAGTATTTT. This gives the protein CASSFQGHTDTQYF.

This chain links TRBV3-1 (or the pseudogene TRBV3-2) with TRBJ2-6, with unresolved D. V lost 2 bases and J lost 1, with 6 bases in between. In germline, CDR1 is LGHDT, CDR2 YNNKEL (reference sequence). The CDR3 has 15 residues. CDR3 nucleotides: TGTGCCAGCAGCCAATTGAGATCTGGGGCCAACGTCCTGACTTTC. It encodes CASSQLRSGANVLTF.

The chain uses TRBV28 and TRBJ2-7; the D gene is possibly TRBD2 (6 bases). Trimming removed 6 bases from V and 2 bases from J, with 11 bases in between. The CDR3 is 13 amino acids. From germline, CDR1 is MDHEN and CDR2 SYDVKM. The CDR3 is CASSRGGPYEQYF. The CDR3 DNA reads as TGTGCCAGCAGCCGCGGAGGGCCCTACGAGCAGTACTTC. Full variable domain (rest looked up from reference TRBV28 and TRBJ2-7): DVKVTQSSRYLVKRTGEKVFLECVQDMDHENMFWYRQDPGLGLRLIYFSYDVKMKEKGDIPEGYSVSREKKERFSLILESASTNQTSMYLCASSRGGPYEQYFGPGTRLTVT.